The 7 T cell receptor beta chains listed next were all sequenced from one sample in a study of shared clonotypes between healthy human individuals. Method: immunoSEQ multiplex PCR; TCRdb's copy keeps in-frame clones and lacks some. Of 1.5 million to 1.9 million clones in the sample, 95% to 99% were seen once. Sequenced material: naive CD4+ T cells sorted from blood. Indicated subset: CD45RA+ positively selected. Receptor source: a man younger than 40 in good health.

The CDR3 region is CASSHVQGAGDGYTF. Here the CDR3 DNA reads TGCGCCAGCAGCCATGTACAGGGGGCAGGTGATGGCTACACCTTC. This sequence joins TRBV4-3 and TRBJ1-2; 9 positions agree with TRBD1. CDR3 size: 15 residues. With 3 bases clipped from V and 6 bases from J, the junction kept 8 bases outside the gene matches. Germline-derived CDR1 and CDR2 are LGHNA and YSLEER.

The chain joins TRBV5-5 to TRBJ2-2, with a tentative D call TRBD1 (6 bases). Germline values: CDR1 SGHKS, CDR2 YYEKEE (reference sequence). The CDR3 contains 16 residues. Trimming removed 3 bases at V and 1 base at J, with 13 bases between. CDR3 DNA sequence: TGTGCCAGCAGCTCGGACAGAACGGTGAACACCGGGGAGCTGTTTTTT. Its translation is CASSSDRTVNTGELFF.

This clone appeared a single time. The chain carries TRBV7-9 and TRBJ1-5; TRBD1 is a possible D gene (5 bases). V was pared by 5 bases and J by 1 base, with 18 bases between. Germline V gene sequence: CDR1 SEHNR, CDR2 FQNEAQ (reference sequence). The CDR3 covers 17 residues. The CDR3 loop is CASSPRGGGSSNQPQHF. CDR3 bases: TGTGCCAGCAGCCCTCGGGGGGGAGGGTCCAGCAATCAGCCCCAGCATTTT.

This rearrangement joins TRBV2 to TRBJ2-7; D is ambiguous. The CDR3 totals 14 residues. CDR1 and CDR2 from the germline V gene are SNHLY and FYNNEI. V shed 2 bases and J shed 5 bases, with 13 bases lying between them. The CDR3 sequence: CASSEIGPGDEQYF. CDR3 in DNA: TGTGCCAGCAGTGAAATAGGGCCTGGGGACGAGCAGTACTTC.

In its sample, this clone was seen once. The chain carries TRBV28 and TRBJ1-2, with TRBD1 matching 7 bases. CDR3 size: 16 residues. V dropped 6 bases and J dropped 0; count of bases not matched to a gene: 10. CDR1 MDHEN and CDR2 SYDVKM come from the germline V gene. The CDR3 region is CASSRTGRGSNYGYTF. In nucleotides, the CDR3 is TGTGCCAGCAGCCGGACAGGAAGGGGTTCTAACTATGGCTACACCTTC.

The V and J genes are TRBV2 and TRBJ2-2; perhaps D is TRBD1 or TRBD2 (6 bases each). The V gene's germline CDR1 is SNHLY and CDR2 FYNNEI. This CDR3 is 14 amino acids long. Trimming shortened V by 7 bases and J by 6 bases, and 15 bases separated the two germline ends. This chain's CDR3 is CASKGTGGSGELFF. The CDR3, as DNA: TGTGCCAGCAAGGGGACTGGGGGCTCCGGGGAGCTGTTTTTT.

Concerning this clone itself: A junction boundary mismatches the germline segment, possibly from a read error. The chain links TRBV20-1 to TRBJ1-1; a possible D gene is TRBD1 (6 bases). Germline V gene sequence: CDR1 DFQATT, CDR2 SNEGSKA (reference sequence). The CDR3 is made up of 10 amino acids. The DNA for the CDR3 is TGCAGTGCTAGGGACGGGGGCCCAATATTT. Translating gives CSARDGGPIF.